Following are 21 T cell receptor beta chains from one sample sequenced in a study of blood T cell repertoires in COVID-19. Sequencing was performed with immunoSEQ multiplex PCR; in TCRdb, only in-frame clones are kept and a portion is missing. The sample consists of 250,000 or so clones, roughly 90% of them appearing once. The material sequenced was peripheral blood. Receptor source: a woman between 40 and 55 years old who had recovered from COVID-19.

V usage is TRBV10-3 and J usage is TRBJ2-1; 7 nucleotides line up with TRBD1. The V gene's germline CDR1 is ENHRY and CDR2 SYGVKD. The CDR3 has 13 residues. V shed 6 bases and J 5 bases; nucleotides not matched to a gene: 4. This chain's CDR3 is CAIRDRQDNEQFF. The CDR3 DNA sequence: TGTGCCATCAGGGACAGGCAAGACAATGAGCAGTTCTTC.

The V and J genes are TRBV12-3 or TRBV12-4 and TRBJ2-5; D uncertain. V was trimmed by 3 bases and J by 6 bases, leaving 8 bases between them. CDR3 length: 12 residues. The CDR3 spells CASSFVVQTQYF. The CDR3 region has the DNA TGTGCCAGCAGTTTCGTAGTACAGACCCAGTACTTC.

This clone was seen just once. The rearrangement uses TRBV4-1 and TRBJ1-5, with D possibly TRBD1 on 5 matching bases. The CDR3 consists of 17 residues. Trimming left V 4 bases short and J 0 bases short, with 16 bases between. Germline CDR1 MGHRA, CDR2 YSYEKL. This CDR3 is CASSRSGGVNSNQPQHF. The CDR3 nucleotides are TGCGCCAGCAGCCGCTCTGGGGGGGTAAATAGCAATCAGCCCCAGCATTTT.

This chain joins TRBV19 and TRBJ1-5; D gene unclear. This CDR3 has 19 residues. The ends were cut back, 2 bases at V and 3 bases at J, with 23 bases in the middle. Germline V gene data show CDR1 as LNHDA and CDR2 as SQIVND (reference sequence). CDR3 sequence reads: CASSILVGGDSLPNQPQHF. The CDR3 nucleotides read TGTGCCAGTAGTATACTAGTCGGAGGCGACTCCCTACCCAATCAGCCCCAGCATTTT.

Concerning this clone: Other DNA sequences within the sample encode an identical CDR3. This chain connects TRBV6-5 to TRBJ2-5; TRBD1 aligns across 9 bases. Looked up from germline, CDR1 is MNHEY and CDR2 is SVGAGI. Unmatched junction bases numbered 2, after V lost 5 bases and J lost 4 bases. This CDR3 is built from 13 residues. The CDR3 loop reads CASSPTGGETQYF. DNA of the CDR3: TGTGCCAGCAGTCCGACAGGGGGAGAGACCCAGTACTTC.

The rearrangement links TRBV30 to TRBJ1-2; D is unclear. The ends were cut back, 1 base at V and 8 bases at J, with 14 bases in the middle. The germline gives CDR1 GTSNPN, CDR2 SVGIG (reference sequence). This CDR3 comprises 13 residues. CDR3 protein: CAWSDGRPWGYTF. In DNA form, the CDR3 reads TGTGCCTGGAGTGACGGCAGGCCTTGGGGCTACACCTTC. The full variable domain, with the rest looked up from reference TRBV30 and TRBJ1-2, is SQTIHQWPATLVQPVGSPLSLECTVEGTSNPNLYWYRQAAGRGLQLLFYSVGIGQISSEVPQNLSASRPQDRQFILSSKKLLLSDSGFYLCAWSDGRPWGYTFGSGTRLTVV.

The chain uses TRBV7-9 and TRBJ2-5, with 9 bases aligning to TRBD2. Germline values: CDR1 SEHNR, CDR2 FQNEAQ (reference sequence). The CDR3 consists of 19 residues. V lost 5 bases and J lost 5; bases outside the gene matches: 21. The CDR3 DNA sequence: TGTGCCAGCAGCACCCCCTTAGGTCGGCCTAGCGGGATCCTGGAGACCCAGTACTTC. This codes for CASSTPLGRPSGILETQYF.

The genes are TRBV12-3 or TRBV12-4 and TRBJ2-1, with D tentatively TRBD2 (5 bases). V was clipped by 7 bases and J by 7 bases, with 14 bases between them. The length of the CDR3 is 13 residues. CDR3 nucleotide sequence: TGTGCCAGCAAACCCTCCCCGGGGAATGAGCAGTTCTTC. Its protein is CASKPSPGNEQFF.

The rearrangement uses TRBV6-5 and TRBJ1-2, with 10 bases that match TRBD1. This CDR3 spans 15 amino acids. Germline V gene data show CDR1 as MNHEY and CDR2 as SVGAGI. V shed 0 bases and J 4 bases; nucleotides not matched to a gene: 2. The CDR3 loop is CASSYSDRGAYGYTF. CDR3 coding DNA: TGTGCCAGCAGTTACTCGGACAGGGGGGCCTATGGCTACACCTTC.

J is TRBJ2-7 and V is TRBV12-3 or TRBV12-4, with D perhaps matching TRBD1 (5 bases). The CDR3 has 13 residues. Trimming cost V 0 bases and J 4 bases, with 7 bases left between them. DNA for the CDR3: TGTGCCAGCAGTTTAGCGACAGCTTACGAGCAGTACTTC. As protein: CASSLATAYEQYF.

The rearrangement joins TRBV6-5 to TRBJ1-6, with D possibly matching TRBD1 (6 bases). The germline V gene has CDR1 MNHEY and CDR2 SVGAGI. The CDR3 covers 15 residues. V was pared by 4 bases and J by 6 bases, with 13 bases between. The chain's CDR3 is CASSSAGARNSPLHF. The CDR3 DNA sequence: TGTGCCAGCAGTTCTGCAGGGGCTCGTAATTCACCCCTCCACTTT.

This chain links TRBV5-8 with TRBJ1-5; tentatively, D is TRBD1 (5 bases). The CDR3 extends over 17 amino acids. Germline values: CDR1 SGHTS, CDR2 YDEGEE. The V gene lost 0 bases and the J gene lost 2 bases, with 15 bases spanning the gap. Written as DNA, the CDR3 is TGTGCCAGCAGCTTGGCCAGGGATTCCTTTGGCAATCAGCCCCAGCATTTT. Encoded protein: CASSLARDSFGNQPQHF.

This clone turned up a few times. The chain links TRBV27 to TRBJ2-3; 7 nucleotides match TRBD1. J lost 2 bases, V lost 6 bases, and 8 bases had no gene match. Germline CDR1 is MNHEY and CDR2 is SMNVEV (reference sequence). The CDR3 sequence is 15 residues long. CDR3 coding DNA: TGTGCCAGCAGATGGGACAGCCGTAACACAGATACGCAGTATTTT. Amino acid sequence: CASRWDSRNTDTQYF.

This clone has just one count. The V and J genes are TRBV7-7 and TRBJ2-7; 9 bases align to TRBD1. CDR3 length equals 14 residues. Germline lookup yields CDR1 SSHAT and CDR2 FNYEAQ (reference sequence). J gave up 6 bases and V 5 bases, and 8 bases lay outside the gene matches. In DNA form, the CDR3 reads TGTGCCAGCAGCCCCGGGACAGGGTCATCCGAGCAGTACTTC. It codes for CASSPGTGSSEQYF.

The rearrangement joins TRBV7-2 to TRBJ2-2; 7 bases match TRBD1. The CDR3 extends over 16 amino acids. Germline V gene lookup returns CDR1 SGHTA and CDR2 FQGNSA. V was clipped by 4 bases and J by 1 base; unmatched bases: 6. The CDR3 sequence: CASSSTGTVNTGELFF. The CDR3 DNA follows: TGTGCCAGCAGCTCGACCGGGACAGTGAACACCGGGGAGCTGTTTTTT.

The CDR3 sequence: CASSESGRIVKQYF. In nucleotides, the CDR3 is TGTGCCAGCAGTGAGTCTGGGCGCATCGTCAAGCAGTACTTC. The chain is built from TRBV2 and TRBJ2-7; D ambiguous. The CDR3 runs to 14 residues. The germline gives CDR1 SNHLY, CDR2 FYNNEI. V was shortened by 3 bases and J by 8 bases, with 17 bases between the two germline ends.

The chain joins TRBV10-3 to TRBJ2-7, with 10 positions matching TRBD1. Germline V CDR1 and CDR2: ENHRY, SYGVKD. There are 15 residues in the CDR3. Trimming at V came to 3 bases and at J to 1 base, leaving 3 bases not matched to a gene. The CDR3 protein is CAISDPGQGSYEQYF. CDR3 DNA sequence: TGTGCCATCAGTGATCCGGGACAGGGGTCCTACGAGCAGTACTTC.

This clone was counted a single time. The V and J genes are TRBV6-6 and TRBJ2-3; TRBD1 matches 8 bases. This CDR3 is built from 14 residues. Trimming removed 6 bases from V and 1 base from J; junction bases left unmatched: 3. The germline V gene encodes CDR1 MNHNY and CDR2 SVGAGI (reference sequence). The CDR3 sequence: CASRLTGGTDTQYF. CDR3 nucleotides: TGTGCCAGCAGGCTGACAGGGGGCACAGATACGCAGTATTTT.

This clone appeared a few times. This chain links TRBV11-2 with TRBJ1-1; D remains unclear. CDR1 and CDR2 from the germline V gene are SGHAT and FQNNGV. Between the trimmed V and J ends, which lost 5 bases and 8 bases, there was a span of 15 bases. This CDR3 is built from 13 residues. CDR3 DNA: TGTGCCAGCAGCAGGCTCACTGGAGGGGAAGCTTTCTTT. It is translated as CASSRLTGGEAFF.

The chain is built from TRBV4-1 and TRBJ1-4; 8 positions match TRBD1. The V segment lost 0 bases and the J segment 3 bases; nucleotides outside the gene matches: 6. This CDR3 region has 17 residues. The germline CDR1 and CDR2 sequences are MGHRA and YSYEKL. The CDR3 loop is CASSQDRQGAPNEKLFF. In nucleotides, the CDR3 is TGCGCCAGCAGCCAAGATCGGCAGGGGGCTCCTAATGAAAAACTGTTTTTT.

This clone appeared a few times. The chain carries TRBV28 and TRBJ2-5, with TRBD2 matching over 12 bases. The CDR3 is made up of 17 amino acids. The ends lost 8 bases at V and 1 base at J; junction bases unmatched: 11. CDR1 is MDHEN and CDR2 is SYDVKM in the germline V gene. The CDR3 loop reads CASSEGLAGGGQETQYF. Here the CDR3 DNA reads TGTGCCAGCTCCGAGGGGCTAGCGGGAGGGGGCCAAGAGACCCAGTACTTC.